This T cell receptor beta chain originates from a study of blood T cell repertoires in COVID-19. Study summary: Samples representing acute and convalescent COVID-19 were sourced from the United States, Italy and Spain. In each case, the material was cDNA or gDNA derived from T cells, B-cell-depleted T cells, or PBMCs.

Source study methods: Reference gene primer amplification yielded estimated nucleated cell counts. TCRdb keeps only in-frame clones here, not all; method: immunoSEQ multiplex PCR. V and J calls and clone size follow that table, whereas D and trimming were derived from the DNA. The profile shows about 13,000 clones, about 73% of them singletons. With 8 bases clipped from V and 5 bases from J, the junction kept 11 bases outside the gene matches. The CDR3 runs 15 residues. CDR1 and CDR2 (germline): ENHRY, SYGVKD. The rearrangement joins TRBV10-3 to TRBJ2-1; TRBD2 matches at 8 bases. The sample consisted of peripheral blood. This clonotype originated in a human donor in a cohort sampled during active COVID-19. CDR3 coding DNA: TGTGCCATCGGCGCCATAACTAGCGGCAACAATGAGCAGTTCTTC. Its protein is CAIGAITSGNNEQFF.